Listed here are 9 T cell receptor beta chains from one sample, sequenced in a study of cytomegalovirus exposure and HLA in healthy donors. The PCR used 60 Vbeta and 13 Jbeta primers. The protocol was immunoSEQ multiplex PCR, while the TCRdb copy is restricted to in-frame clones and leaves out a portion. The repertoire has 150,000 to 250,000 clones, roughly four fifths of them found once; the top ten carry 6.5%. The material sequenced was PBMCs. These receptors were obtained from a woman in her forties or fifties in good health and CMV-seropositive.

This clone was picked up many times. The chain couples TRBV6-1 to TRBJ1-1; D is unclear. Trimming removed 0 bases from V and 5 bases from J, with 4 bases in between. The germline V gene encodes CDR1 MNHNS and CDR2 SASEGT. The CDR3 loop spans 12 amino acids. The CDR3 region is CASSEAETEAFF. The CDR3 DNA reads TGTGCCAGCAGTGAAGCGGAGACTGAAGCTTTCTTT.

The chain recombines TRBV7-9 with TRBJ1-1, with D unclear. With 8 bases removed from V and 4 bases from J, the gap between germline ends came to 14 bases. Germline CDR1 SEHNR, CDR2 FQNEAQ (reference sequence). This CDR3 spans 13 amino acids. The CDR3 reads CASQYGEATEAFF. CDR3 nucleotide sequence: TGTGCCAGCCAGTACGGGGAGGCCACTGAAGCTTTCTTT.

The chain recombines TRBV7-3 with TRBJ2-3; possible D gene TRBD1, 5 bases. The ends were cut back, 2 bases at V and 0 bases at J, with 12 bases in the middle. The CDR3 extends over 16 amino acids. The germline gives CDR1 SGHTA, CDR2 FQGTGA. CDR3 loop: CASSLPGLGSTDTQYF. DNA for the CDR3: TGTGCCAGCAGCTTACCAGGGTTGGGGAGCACAGATACGCAGTATTTT. The variable domain in full, with the rest retrieved from reference TRBV7-3 and TRBJ2-3, is GAGVSQTPSNKVTEKGKYVELRCDPISGHTALYWYRQSLGQGPEFLIYFQGTGAADDSGLPNDRFFAVRPEGSVSTLKIQRTERGDSAVYLCASSLPGLGSTDTQYFGPGTRLTVL.

In the case of this clone: Other DNA sequences in this sample translate to the same CDR3. The chain links TRBV11-2 to TRBJ1-1; TRBD1 matches at 10 bases. The V and J ends lost 5 bases and 3 bases, in that order; junction bases with no gene match: 9. Germline V gene data show CDR1 as SGHAT and CDR2 as FQNNGV. The CDR3 has 16 amino acids. CDR3 sequence reads: CASSPGQGVGDTEAFF. CDR3 nucleotides: TGTGCCAGCAGCCCCGGACAGGGGGTTGGGGACACTGAAGCTTTCTTT.

The chain joins TRBV5-6 to TRBJ2-7; D possibly corresponds to TRBD2 (6 bases). CDR1 and CDR2 (germline): SGHDT, YYEEEE. This CDR3 is 16 amino acids long. With 2 bases removed from V and 1 base from J, the gap between germline ends came to 16 bases. The chain's CDR3 is CASSLGSGLTSYEQYF. CDR3 nucleotides: TGTGCCAGCAGCTTAGGATCGGGACTCACTTCCTACGAGCAGTACTTC.

The J gene is TRBJ2-1, the V gene TRBV9, with 7 nucleotides matching TRBD2. Trimming at V came to 3 bases and at J to 0 bases, leaving 3 bases not matched to a gene. The length of the CDR3 is 15 residues. Germline V CDR1 and CDR2: SGDLS, YYNGEE. CDR3 coding DNA: TGTGCCAGCAGCGCTAGCGGAGGCTCCTACAATGAGCAGTTCTTC. It yields the protein CASSASGGSYNEQFF.

This clone was detected only a few times. Germline and junction disagree at one end, which may indicate a read error. This chain uses TRBV27 with TRBJ2-6, with TRBD1 as a possible D gene (5 bases). The length of the CDR3 is 13 residues. The V gene's germline CDR1 is MNHEY and CDR2 SMNVEV (reference sequence). As DNA, the CDR3 is TGTGCCAGCAGTTTATCTGGGGCCAACGGCCTGACTTTC. This encodes CASSLSGANGLTF.

V and J are TRBV6-6 and TRBJ1-6, with 7 bases lining up with TRBD1. V shed 6 bases, J shed 7 bases, and the junction held 6 bases outside the gene matches. CDR1 is MNHNY and CDR2 is SVGAGI in the germline V gene (reference sequence). There are 14 residues in the CDR3. The CDR3: CASSLTGENSPLHF. As DNA, the CDR3 is TGTGCCAGCAGCCTCACAGGGGAAAATTCACCCCTCCACTTT.

The V gene is TRBV7-2, the J gene TRBJ1-1; 8 bases map to TRBD1. The CDR3 totals 12 residues. Germline V lookup: CDR1 SGHTA, CDR2 FQGNSA. V shed 1 base and J 11 bases; nucleotides not matched to a gene: 3. The CDR3 bases are TGTGCCAGCAGCTTAGACAGGGGGTTGGCTTTCTTT. It translates to CASSLDRGLAFF.